The rows below give T cell receptor beta chains drawn from one sample of a study of OX40 agonist ivuxolimab in advanced cancers. Profiling relied on immunoSEQ multiplex PCR, and the TCRdb table lists in-frame clones only, not all of them. The table lists some 60,000 clones, 75% to 95% of them singletons. Specimen: CD4+ or CD8+ T cells sorted from blood, collected in a trial of the OX40 agonist ivuxolimab. Receptors originate from an adult with an advanced solid tumor such as melanoma, head and neck, liver or kidney cancer. CDR3s include the opening cysteine and the closing phenylalanine or tryptophan. D genes are given only for firm matches. Size tells how often a clone was seen (once, few, many) or the class of an expanded clone, and some rows leave it out.

len	j_gene	d_gene	abundance	v_gene	CDR3nt	CDR3aa
15	TRBJ1-6	NA	NA	TRBV6-5	TGTGCCAGCAGTTACTCTGCCCGACATAATTCACCCCTCCACTTT	CASSYSARHNSPLHF
13	TRBJ2-5	NA	NA	TRBV21-1	TGTGCCAGCAGCTCCCGAACGGGAGAGACCCAGTACTTC	CASSSRTGETQYF
16	TRBJ1-2	TRBD1	NA	TRBV28	TGTGCCAGCAGTTACCTTCCCGGGACAGGGCGCTATGGCTACACCTTC	CASSYLPGTGRYGYTF
14	TRBJ2-5	NA	NA	TRBV25-1	TGTGCCAGCAGTGGCCCTTGGCCCCAAGAGACCCAGTACTTC	CASSGPWPQETQYF
16	TRBJ2-7	TRBD2	NA	TRBV5-1	TGCGCCAGCAATCCGGGAGGTAGCGGGAAGCTATACGAGCAGTACTTC	CASNPGGSGKLYEQYF
13	TRBJ2-7	TRBD1	NA	TRBV18	TGTGCCAGCTCGGGGACAGGGAGACACGAGCAGTACTTC	CASSGTGRHEQYF
12	TRBJ1-2	NA	NA	TRBV9	TGTGCCAGCACCGACCAGCACTATGGCTACACCTTC	CASTDQHYGYTF
16	TRBJ2-1	NA	NA	TRBV4-2	TGTGCCAGCAGCCAAGCCGTTCAGGGGAACGGCTATGAGCAGTTCTTC	CASSQAVQGNGYEQFF
13	TRBJ1-2	TRBD1	NA	TRBV10-3	TGTGCCATCAGCCCAGACAGGGAGGCTGGCTACACCTTC	CAISPDREAGYTF
13	TRBJ2-1	NA	NA	TRBV5-1	TGCGCCAGCAGCTTGGCCGAAGGCTATGAGCAGTTCTTC	CASSLAEGYEQFF
13	TRBJ2-7	TRBD2	NA	TRBV7-3	TGTGCCAGCAGCTTAGGCGGGAGGTACGAGCAGTACTTC	CASSLGGRYEQYF
15	TRBJ1-3	NA	NA	TRBV7-8	TGTGCCAGCAGCTTTATACCGCGGACTGGAAACACCATATATTTT	CASSFIPRTGNTIYF
15	TRBJ2-1	TRBD2	NA	TRBV6-5	TGTGCCAGCAGTTCGAATCGACTAGCGGGGCTTGAGCAGTTCTTC	CASSSNRLAGLEQFF
12	TRBJ2-1	NA	NA	TRBV19	TGTGCCAGTAATGGGTACTTTGGAGAGCAGTTCTTC	CASNGYFGEQFF
14	TRBJ2-2	NA	NA	TRBV7-7	TGTGCTAGCAGCTCCTCACCCTTCCTCGGGGAGCTGTTTTTT	CASSSSPFLGELFF
14	TRBJ2-5	TRBD1	NA	TRBV7-2	TGTGCCAGCAGCCCAAAGACAGGGATGCAGACCCAGTACTTC	CASSPKTGMQTQYF
15	TRBJ1-5	NA	once	TRBV6-5	TGTGCCAGCAGTGCCAGCCCTGACAGCAATCAGCCCCAGCATTTT	CASSASPDSNQPQHF
13	TRBJ2-5	NA	NA	TRBV7-8	TGTGCCAGCAGCCCGAGGGACCAAGAGACCCAGTACTTC	CASSPRDQETQYF
12	TRBJ2-5	NA	NA	TRBV5-4	TGTGCCAGCAGCTTTTCGGATGAGACCCAGTACTTC	CASSFSDETQYF
15	TRBJ1-1	TRBD1	once	TRBV5-1	TGCGCCAGCAGCTTCTCGGGACAGGGGAACACTGAAGCTTTCTTT	CASSFSGQGNTEAFF
16	TRBJ2-5	TRBD2	NA	TRBV28	TGTGCCAGCAGTAAGGGACTAGCGGGAGGGAGGGAGACCCAGTACTTC	CASSKGLAGGRETQYF
15	TRBJ2-2	NA	NA	TRBV5-1	TGCGCCAGCAGAACCACCGGGACAAACACCGGGGAGCTGTTTTTT	CASRTTGTNTGELFF
14	TRBJ2-5	NA	NA	TRBV30	TGTGCCTGGAGCGATACAGGGGCGGGGGAGACCCAGTACTTC	CAWSDTGAGETQYF
13	TRBJ2-5	NA	NA	TRBV5-1	TGCGCCAGCAGCAAGACTCCCCAAGAGACCCAGTACTTC	CASSKTPQETQYF